This T cell receptor beta chain stems from a study of blood T cells in healthy people across ages. Study-level findings and limits: Both naive CD4+ cell counts and diversity were greater in long-lived donors than in aged donors.

This clonotype turned up a few times. Its specificity is unknown. With a J-beta primer mix and a sample-barcoded 5' primer, a second PCR ran about 7 to 11 cycles. TCRdb reanalysed the 5' RACE reads using MiXCR and keeps one entry per CDR3 protein. The table includes under 700,000 distinct CDR3 sequences, approximately 25% detected once. Healthy Russian Caucasian donors spanned ages about 6 to 100 years. Each sample provided at least 6 micrograms of extracted total RNA. The CDR3 extends over 14 amino acids. J lost 0 bases, V lost 7 bases, and 6 bases had no gene match. Looked up from germline, CDR1 is MDHEN and CDR2 is SYDVKM. These data were also reused for a study on T cells of mothers and their children. That source reports: Per mother, over 8 million TCR beta CDR3 reads were obtained; per child, approximately 3.3 million.

The sequenced sample consisted of blood. V gene TRBV28 combines with J gene TRBJ2-7; 7 bases fit TRBD2. The receptor's source is a boy younger than 18 in good health. CDR3 sequence reads: CASNPAGRSYEQYF. CDR3 DNA sequence: TGTGCCAGCAACCCAGCGGGACGCTCCTACGAGCAGTACTTC.